These 22 T cell receptor beta chains share one sample of origin, sequenced in a study of cytomegalovirus exposure and HLA in healthy donors. With 60 Vbeta and 13 Jbeta primers, the PCR was carried out. Some clones are missing from TCRdb's copy, which holds only in-frame ones; the method was immunoSEQ multiplex PCR. This table lists around 80,000 clones. Input material: PBMCs. These receptor sequences come from a boy aged 5-17 years in good health and CMV-seronegative.

Of note for this clone: This sample includes further DNA sequences coding for the same CDR3. V is TRBV2 and J is TRBJ1-1; no reliable D call. V lost 3 bases, J lost 6 bases, and 5 bases lay in between. The germline CDR1 and CDR2 sequences are SNHLY and FYNNEI. The CDR3 extends over 11 amino acids. This CDR3 is CASSETPEAFF. CDR3 DNA: TGTGCCAGCAGTGAGACTCCTGAAGCTTTCTTT. Supplemented by reference TRBV2 and TRBJ1-1, the full variable domain reads EPEVTQTPSHQVTQMGQEVILRCVPISNHLYFYWYRQILGQKVEFLVSFYNNEISEKSEIFDDQFSVERPDGSNFTLKIRSTKLEDSAMYFCASSETPEAFFGQGTRLTVV.

This chain uses TRBV4-3 with TRBJ2-4; 9 bases map to TRBD2. The CDR3 has 13 amino acids. CDR1 is LGHNA, CDR2 YSLEER, per germline. The junction had 3 bases not matched to a gene; V was cut back by 4 bases and J by 8 bases. The CDR3, as DNA: TGCGCCAGCAGCCCGGGACTAGCCGACATTCAGTACTTC. Its translation: CASSPGLADIQYF.

This chain joins TRBV30 and TRBJ2-3; unclear D gene. V was cut by 4 bases and J by 4 bases, with 6 bases left in between. This CDR3 is built from 11 residues. Germline V gives CDR1 GTSNPN, CDR2 SVGIG (reference sequence). DNA of the CDR3: TGTGCCTGGACCCTGTCAGATACGCAGTATTTT. Protein: CAWTLSDTQYF.

The chain is built from TRBV5-1 and TRBJ2-5; D is perhaps TRBD1 (6 bases). The CDR3 is 18 residues long. Germline CDR1 is SGHRS and CDR2 is YFSETQ. V was clipped by 0 bases and J by 2 bases, with 20 bases between them. CDR3 sequence (DNA): TGCGCCAGCAGCTTGGGGGCAGGGGTTTTGAGGGGACAAGAGACCCAGTACTTC. Its translation is CASSLGAGVLRGQETQYF.

The rearrangement uses TRBV19 and TRBJ1-1; 7 nucleotides agree with TRBD1. This CDR3 spans 14 amino acids. V lost 3 bases and J lost 3; bases outside the gene matches: 4. Germline V lookup: CDR1 LNHDA, CDR2 SQIVND (reference sequence). In DNA form, the CDR3 reads TGTGCCAGTAGTATTGACAGGGTTTACACTGAAGCTTTCTTT. Translating gives CASSIDRVYTEAFF.

The chain uses TRBV9 and TRBJ1-1, with TRBD1 identical over 7 bases. This CDR3 is 15 amino acids long. Germline V gives CDR1 SGDLS, CDR2 YYNGEE. Germline trimming cut 4 bases from V and 7 bases from J; bases unmatched to any gene: 13. DNA of the CDR3: TGTGCCAGCAGCCCGGGGCCCGGGACAGTTCTTGAAGCTTTCTTT. Its translation is CASSPGPGTVLEAFF. The variable domain in full, completed from reference TRBV9 and TRBJ1-1, reads DSGVTQTPKHLITATGQRVTLRCSPRSGDLSVYWYQQSLDQGLQFLIQYYNGEERAKGNILERFSAQQFPDLHSELNLSSLELGDSALYFCASSPGPGTVLEAFFGQGTRLTVV.

The CDR3 loop is CASSQRFMGGRYEQYF. The CDR3 coding sequence is TGTGCCAGCAGCCAACGCTTCATGGGGGGGAGATACGAGCAGTACTTC. The V and J genes are TRBV14 and TRBJ2-7, with 7 bases that match TRBD2. V lost 2 bases and J lost 4; bases outside the gene matches: 11. CDR1 is SGHDN, CDR2 FVKESK, per germline. CDR3 length: 16 residues.

This chain uses TRBV10-3 with TRBJ2-1, with D possibly matching TRBD2 (6 bases). V was trimmed by 2 bases and J by 5 bases, leaving 19 bases between them. Germline V lookup: CDR1 ENHRY, CDR2 SYGVKD. This CDR3 is built from 17 residues. Here the CDR3 DNA reads TGTGCCATCAGTGAGAATACAGCGGGCGCTCTTGACAATGAGCAGTTCTTC. This sequence encodes CAISENTAGALDNEQFF.

The genes are TRBV19 and TRBJ1-1; the D gene is possibly TRBD1 (6 bases). Germline values: CDR1 LNHDA, CDR2 SQIVND (reference sequence). The CDR3 length is 15 residues. Trimming left V 7 bases short and J 1 base short, with 16 bases between. DNA of the CDR3: TGTGCCAGTACCTACCGGACAGAAAAGAACACTGAAGCTTTCTTT. Translating gives CASTYRTEKNTEAFF.

The J gene is TRBJ2-5, the V gene TRBV7-8, with TRBD2 identical over 8 bases. Trimming removed 1 base from V and 1 base from J; junction bases left unmatched: 5. The CDR3 is 16 residues long. Looked up from germline, CDR1 is SGHVS and CDR2 is FQNEAQ. CDR3 nucleotides: TGTGCCAGCAGCTTAGGTCGGCGGGGGGCCCAAGAGACCCAGTACTTC. Amino acid sequence: CASSLGRRGAQETQYF.

The J gene is TRBJ1-1, the V gene TRBV5-4; TRBD1 aligns across 10 bases. V was clipped by 4 bases and J by 6 bases; unmatched bases: 6. The germline CDR1 and CDR2 sequences are SGHNT and YYREEE (reference sequence). The CDR3 spans 14 residues. The CDR3 nucleotides read TGTGCCAGCAGCCCGGGACAGGGGCGGTCTGAAGCTTTCTTT. It specifies CASSPGQGRSEAFF. Together with reference TRBV5-4 and TRBJ1-1, the CDR3 gives the full variable domain: ETGVTQSPTHLIKTRGQQVTLRCSSQSGHNTVSWYQQALGQGPQFIFQYYREEENGRGNFPPRFSGLQFPNYSSELNVNALELDDSALYLCASSPGQGRSEAFFGQGTRLTVV.

The rearrangement uses TRBV15 and TRBJ2-5; no firm D call. V dropped 4 bases and J dropped 2 bases, with 14 bases sitting between them. CDR3 length: 15 residues. Germline-derived CDR1 and CDR2 are LNHNV and YYDKDF (reference sequence). Written as DNA, the CDR3 is TGTGCCACCAGCAATGAGCCCCCCCAACAAGAGACCCAGTACTTC. It encodes CATSNEPPQQETQYF.

The chain recombines TRBV5-1 with TRBJ2-3; a weak D match, TRBD2 (5 bases). The CDR3 spans 14 residues. Germline CDR1 and CDR2: SGHRS and YFSETQ. The V and J ends lost 0 bases and 6 bases respectively, with 11 bases between them. CDR3 nucleotides: TGCGCCAGCAGCTTGGTACGGGAACGGGATACGCAGTATTTT. Protein product: CASSLVRERDTQYF. Supplemented by reference TRBV5-1 and TRBJ2-3, the full variable domain reads KAGVTQTPRYLIKTRGQQVTLSCSPISGHRSVSWYQQTPGQGLQFLFEYFSETQRNKGNFPGRFSGRQFSNSRSEMNVSTLELGDSALYLCASSLVRERDTQYFGPGTRLTVL.

V is TRBV29-1 and J is TRBJ1-1; D gene uncertain. V lost 4 bases to trimming and J lost 0 bases, with 6 bases between them. There are 12 residues in the CDR3. Germline V gene lookup returns CDR1 SQVTM and CDR2 ANQGSEA. CDR3 loop: CSVGDLNTEAFF. CDR3 nucleotide sequence: TGCAGCGTTGGCGACTTGAACACTGAAGCTTTCTTT.

V gene TRBV25-1 combines with J gene TRBJ2-4, with D perhaps matching TRBD1 (5 bases). The germline V gene has CDR1 MGHDK and CDR2 SYGVNS. The germline V and J ends were trimmed by 3 bases and 8 bases, with 14 bases remaining between them. The CDR3 extends over 14 amino acids. The chain's CDR3 is CASSDVGPGDIQYF. CDR3 DNA sequence: TGTGCCAGCAGTGATGTGGGGCCTGGGGACATTCAGTACTTC. The variable domain in full, with the rest retrieved from reference TRBV25-1 and TRBJ2-4, is EADIYQTPRYLVIGTGKKITLECSQTMGHDKMYWYQQDPGMELHLIHYSYGVNSTEKGDLSSESTVSRIRTEHFPLTLESARPSHTSQYLCASSDVGPGDIQYFGAGTRLSVL.

The chain recombines TRBV18 with TRBJ1-3, with 9 bases matching TRBD1. The germline V gene encodes CDR1 KGHSH and CDR2 LQKENI. The CDR3 loop spans 17 amino acids. V lost 4 bases and J lost 2; bases outside the gene matches: 9. CDR3 amino acids: CASSLFLGQGPGNTIYF. The CDR3 bases are TGTGCCAGCTCACTCTTCCTGGGACAGGGTCCTGGAAACACCATATATTTT.

The genes are TRBV18 and TRBJ2-2; D is perhaps TRBD1 (5 bases). The germline CDR1 and CDR2 sequences are KGHSH and LQKENI. Deletions cut 0 bases from V and 8 bases from J, with 13 bases between. The CDR3 covers 15 residues. CDR3 sequence: CASSPPGPTPGELFF. DNA for the CDR3: TGTGCCAGCTCACCACCGGGGCCCACCCCGGGGGAGCTGTTTTTT. The variable domain in full, with the rest retrieved from reference TRBV18 and TRBJ2-2, is NAGVMQNPRHLVRRRGQEARLRCSPMKGHSHVYWYRQLPEEGLKFMVYLQKENIIDESGMPKERFSAEFPKEGPSILRIQQVVRGDSAAYFCASSPPGPTPGELFFGEGSRLTVL.

This chain joins TRBV19 and TRBJ2-7; no clear D. Germline values: CDR1 LNHDA, CDR2 SQIVND (reference sequence). The CDR3 has 13 amino acids. The V end lost 3 bases, the J end lost 2 bases, and 8 bases lay between the germline ends. The CDR3 nucleotides read TGTGCCAGTAGTATGAAGAGCGCCTACGAGCAGTACTTC. It codes for CASSMKSAYEQYF.

Regarding this clone: Sequence at one end of the junction differs from germline and may be a read error. The CDR3 loop reads CASSRALEGEQLF. CDR3 nucleotide sequence: TGTGCCAGCAGCCGAGCCCTGGAGGGTGAGCAGCTCTTC. The genes are TRBV4-2 and TRBJ2-1; TRBD2 is a possible D gene (6 bases). The CDR3 totals 13 residues. Germline V CDR1 and CDR2: LGHNA, YNFKEQ.

The chain has TRBV4-2 and TRBJ2-7; 7 nucleotides align to TRBD2. The CDR3 spans 15 residues. Germline-derived CDR1 and CDR2 are LGHNA and YNFKEQ. Germline trimming cut 0 bases from V and 3 bases from J; bases unmatched to any gene: 5. The DNA for the CDR3 is TGTGCCAGCAGCCAAGACGGCGGGAGAGGCTACGAGCAGTACTTC. Its protein is CASSQDGGRGYEQYF.

The chain combines TRBV28 with TRBJ1-1; 9 bases match TRBD1. The V and J ends lost 6 bases and 4 bases, in that order; junction bases with no gene match: 6. This CDR3 comprises 14 residues. Germline V CDR1 and CDR2: MDHEN, SYDVKM. CDR3 DNA: TGTGCCAGCAGCCCATTGGACAGGGGCACTGAAGCTTTCTTT. Encoded protein: CASSPLDRGTEAFF.

This chain connects TRBV25-1 to TRBJ2-5, with D possibly being TRBD2 (6 bases). CDR1 MGHDK and CDR2 SYGVNS come from the germline V gene. This CDR3 comprises 13 residues. Trimming removed 4 bases at V and 8 bases at J, with 14 bases between. CDR3: CASSGGGSPTQYF. The CDR3 DNA reads as TGTGCCAGCAGTGGAGGAGGGAGTCCAACCCAGTACTTC.